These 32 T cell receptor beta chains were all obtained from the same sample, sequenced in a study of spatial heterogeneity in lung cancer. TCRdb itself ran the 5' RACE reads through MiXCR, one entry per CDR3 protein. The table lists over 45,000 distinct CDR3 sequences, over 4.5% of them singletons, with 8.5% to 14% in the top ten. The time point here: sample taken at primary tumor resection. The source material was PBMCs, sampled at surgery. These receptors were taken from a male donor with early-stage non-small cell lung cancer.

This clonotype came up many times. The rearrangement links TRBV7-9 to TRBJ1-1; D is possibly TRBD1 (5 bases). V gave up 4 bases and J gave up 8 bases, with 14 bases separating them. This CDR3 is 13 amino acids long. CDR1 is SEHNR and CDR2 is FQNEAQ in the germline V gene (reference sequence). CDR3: CASSWILGHEAFF. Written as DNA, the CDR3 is TGTGCCAGCAGCTGGATTTTAGGACACGAAGCTTTCTTT.

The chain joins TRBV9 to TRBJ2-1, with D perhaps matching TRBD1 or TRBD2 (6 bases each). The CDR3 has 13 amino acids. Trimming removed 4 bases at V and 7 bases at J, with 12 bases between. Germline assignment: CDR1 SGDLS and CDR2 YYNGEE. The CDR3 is CASSSGGLNEQFF. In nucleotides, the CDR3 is TGTGCCAGCAGCTCTGGGGGGCTTAATGAGCAGTTCTTC. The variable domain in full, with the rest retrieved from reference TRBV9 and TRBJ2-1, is DSGVTQTPKHLITATGQRVTLRCSPRSGDLSVYWYQQSLDQGLQFLIQYYNGEERAKGNILERFSAQQFPDLHSELNLSSLELGDSALYFCASSSGGLNEQFFGPGTRLTVL.

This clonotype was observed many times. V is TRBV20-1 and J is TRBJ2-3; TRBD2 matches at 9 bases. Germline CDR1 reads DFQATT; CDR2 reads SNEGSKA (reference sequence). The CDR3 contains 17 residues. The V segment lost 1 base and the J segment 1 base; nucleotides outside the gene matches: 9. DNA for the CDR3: TGCAGTGCTAGAGGGGAAGGGGCTAGCGGGGGCACAGATACGCAGTATTTT. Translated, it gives CSARGEGASGGTDTQYF.

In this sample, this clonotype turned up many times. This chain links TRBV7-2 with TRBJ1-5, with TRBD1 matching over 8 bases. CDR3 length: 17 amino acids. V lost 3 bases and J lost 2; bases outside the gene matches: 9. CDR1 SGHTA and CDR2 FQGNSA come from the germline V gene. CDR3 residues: CASSFGTTGDGNQPQHF. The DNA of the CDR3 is TGTGCCAGCAGCTTCGGAACGACAGGGGATGGCAATCAGCCCCAGCATTTT.

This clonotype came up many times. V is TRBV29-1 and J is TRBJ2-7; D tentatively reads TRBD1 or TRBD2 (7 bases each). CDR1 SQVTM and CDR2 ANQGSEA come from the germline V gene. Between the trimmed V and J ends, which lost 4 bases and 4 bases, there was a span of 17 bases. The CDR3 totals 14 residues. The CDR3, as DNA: TGCAGCGTTGTAGAGGGAGGGGGCAGGTACGAGCAGTACTTC. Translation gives CSVVEGGGRYEQYF.

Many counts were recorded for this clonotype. The CDR3 DNA reads TGTGCCAGCAGCCCAAGGGACTACAGGAACACCGGGGAGCTGTTTTTT. Translation gives CASSPRDYRNTGELFF. This chain joins TRBV7-2 and TRBJ2-2, with 7 nucleotides matching TRBD2. Germline V gene lookup returns CDR1 SGHTA and CDR2 FQGNSA. CDR3 length: 16 amino acids. After removal of 5 bases from V and 1 base from J, the junction contained 7 bases not matched to a gene.

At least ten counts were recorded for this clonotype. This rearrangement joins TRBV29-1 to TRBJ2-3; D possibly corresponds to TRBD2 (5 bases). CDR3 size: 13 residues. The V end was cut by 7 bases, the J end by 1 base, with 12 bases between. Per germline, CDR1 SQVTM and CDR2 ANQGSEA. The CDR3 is CSARGLGTDTQYF. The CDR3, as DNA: TGCAGCGCTAGAGGGCTAGGCACAGATACGCAGTATTTT.

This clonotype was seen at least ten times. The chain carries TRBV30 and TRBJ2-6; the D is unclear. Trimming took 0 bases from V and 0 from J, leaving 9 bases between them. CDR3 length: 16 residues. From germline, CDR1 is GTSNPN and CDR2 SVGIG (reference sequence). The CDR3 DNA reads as TGTGCCTGGAGTGTGGTATACAGCTCTGGGGCCAACGTCCTGACTTTC. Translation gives CAWSVVYSSGANVLTF.

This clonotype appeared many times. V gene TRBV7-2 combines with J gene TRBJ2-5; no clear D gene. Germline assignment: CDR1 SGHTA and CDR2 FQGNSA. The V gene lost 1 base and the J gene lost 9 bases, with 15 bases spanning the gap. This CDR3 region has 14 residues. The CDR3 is CASSLEAAVAAQYF. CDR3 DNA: TGTGCCAGCAGCTTAGAGGCGGCAGTTGCGGCCCAGTACTTC.

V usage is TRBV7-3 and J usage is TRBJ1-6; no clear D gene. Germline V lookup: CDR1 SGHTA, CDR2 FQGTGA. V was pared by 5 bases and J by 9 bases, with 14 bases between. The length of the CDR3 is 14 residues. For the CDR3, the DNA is TGTGCCAGCAGCCTCCTTAATGCCGGTTCACCCCTCCACTTT. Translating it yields CASSLLNAGSPLHF. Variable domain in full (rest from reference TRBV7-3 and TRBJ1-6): GAGVSQTPSNKVTEKGKYVELRCDPISGHTALYWYRQSLGQGPEFLIYFQGTGAADDSGLPNDRFFAVRPEGSVSTLKIQRTERGDSAVYLCASSLLNAGSPLHFGNGTRLTVT.

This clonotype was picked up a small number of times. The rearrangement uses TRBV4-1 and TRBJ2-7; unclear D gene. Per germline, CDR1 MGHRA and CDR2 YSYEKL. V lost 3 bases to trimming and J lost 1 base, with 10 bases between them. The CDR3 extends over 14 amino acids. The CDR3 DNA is TGCGCCAGCAGCCACCCACGGTCTTCCTACGAGCAGTACTTC. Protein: CASSHPRSSYEQYF.

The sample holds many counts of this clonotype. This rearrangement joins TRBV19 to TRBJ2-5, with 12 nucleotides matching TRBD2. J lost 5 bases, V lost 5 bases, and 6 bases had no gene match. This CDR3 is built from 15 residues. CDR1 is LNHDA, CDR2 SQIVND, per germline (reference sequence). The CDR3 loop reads CASSSTSGRSETQYF. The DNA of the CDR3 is TGTGCCAGTAGTTCGACTAGCGGGAGAAGCGAGACCCAGTACTTC.

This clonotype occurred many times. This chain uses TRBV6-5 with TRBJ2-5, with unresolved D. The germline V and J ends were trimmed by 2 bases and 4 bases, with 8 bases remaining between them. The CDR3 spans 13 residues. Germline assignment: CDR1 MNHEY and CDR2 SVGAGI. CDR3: CASSYTGPETQYF. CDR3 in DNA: TGTGCCAGCAGTTACACTGGCCCAGAGACCCAGTACTTC.

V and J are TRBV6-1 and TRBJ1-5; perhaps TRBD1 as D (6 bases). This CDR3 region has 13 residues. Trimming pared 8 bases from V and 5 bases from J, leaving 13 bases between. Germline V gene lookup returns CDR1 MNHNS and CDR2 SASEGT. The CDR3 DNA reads TGTGCCAGCCAGGTATCAGGGGATCAGCCCCAGCATTTT. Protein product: CASQVSGDQPQHF.

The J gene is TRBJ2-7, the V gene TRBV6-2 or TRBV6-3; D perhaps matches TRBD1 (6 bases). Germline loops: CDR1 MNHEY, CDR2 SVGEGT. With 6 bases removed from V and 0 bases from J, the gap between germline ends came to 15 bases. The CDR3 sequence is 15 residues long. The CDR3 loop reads CASRFRDTSSYEQYF. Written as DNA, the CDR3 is TGTGCCAGCAGATTCCGGGACACAAGCTCCTACGAGCAGTACTTC.

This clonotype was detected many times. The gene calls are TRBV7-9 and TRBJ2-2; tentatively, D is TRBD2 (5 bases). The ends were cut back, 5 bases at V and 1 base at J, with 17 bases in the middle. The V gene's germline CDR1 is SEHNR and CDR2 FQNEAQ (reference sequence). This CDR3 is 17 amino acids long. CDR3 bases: TGTGCCAGCAGCACAGAAGAAGCTCGGGAGAACACCGGGGAGCTGTTTTTT. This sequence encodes CASSTEEARENTGELFF.

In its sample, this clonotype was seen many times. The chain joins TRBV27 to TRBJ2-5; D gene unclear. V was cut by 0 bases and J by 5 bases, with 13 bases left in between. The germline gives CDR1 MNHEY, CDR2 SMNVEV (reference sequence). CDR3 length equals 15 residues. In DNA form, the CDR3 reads TGTGCCAGCAGTTTATCTACGATGAAGTCGGAGACCCAGTACTTC. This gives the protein CASSLSTMKSETQYF.

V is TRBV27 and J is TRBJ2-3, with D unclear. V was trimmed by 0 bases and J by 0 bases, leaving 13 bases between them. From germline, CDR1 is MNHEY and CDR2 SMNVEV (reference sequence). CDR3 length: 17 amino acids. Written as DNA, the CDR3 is TGTGCCAGCAGTTTATCAGTGAGCGCCTTAAGCACAGATACGCAGTATTTT. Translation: CASSLSVSALSTDTQYF.

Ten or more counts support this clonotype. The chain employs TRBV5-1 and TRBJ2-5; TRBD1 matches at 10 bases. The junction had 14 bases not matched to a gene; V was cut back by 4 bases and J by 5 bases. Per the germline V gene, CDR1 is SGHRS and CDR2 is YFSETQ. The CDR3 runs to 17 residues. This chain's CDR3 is CASSQGDRQGASETQYF. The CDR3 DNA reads TGCGCCAGCAGCCAAGGGGATAGACAGGGGGCGTCGGAGACCCAGTACTTC.

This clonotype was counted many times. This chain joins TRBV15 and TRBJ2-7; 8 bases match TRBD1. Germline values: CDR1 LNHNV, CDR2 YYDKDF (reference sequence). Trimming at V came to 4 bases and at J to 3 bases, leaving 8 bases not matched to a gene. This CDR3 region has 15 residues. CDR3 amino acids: CATSKYRGSNYEQYF. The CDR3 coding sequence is TGTGCCACCAGCAAGTACAGGGGGTCGAACTACGAGCAGTACTTC. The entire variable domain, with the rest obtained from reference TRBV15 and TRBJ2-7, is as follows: DAMVIQNPRYQVTQFGKPVTLSCSQTLNHNVMYWYQQKSSQAPKLLFHYYDKDFNNEADTPDNFQSRRPNTSFCFLDIRSPGLGDTAMYLCATSKYRGSNYEQYFGPGTRLTVT.

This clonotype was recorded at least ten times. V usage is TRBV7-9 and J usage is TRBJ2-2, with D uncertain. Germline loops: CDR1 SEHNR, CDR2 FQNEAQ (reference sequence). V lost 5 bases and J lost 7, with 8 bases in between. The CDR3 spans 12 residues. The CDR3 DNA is TGTGCCAGCAGCCACACGAACGGGGAGCTGTTTTTT. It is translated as CASSHTNGELFF.

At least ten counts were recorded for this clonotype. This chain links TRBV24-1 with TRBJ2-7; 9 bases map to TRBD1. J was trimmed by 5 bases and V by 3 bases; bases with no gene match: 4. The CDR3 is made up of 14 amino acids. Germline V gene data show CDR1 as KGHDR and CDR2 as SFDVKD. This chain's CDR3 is CATSDGGDRDEQYF. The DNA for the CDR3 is TGTGCCACCAGTGATGGAGGGGACAGGGACGAGCAGTACTTC.

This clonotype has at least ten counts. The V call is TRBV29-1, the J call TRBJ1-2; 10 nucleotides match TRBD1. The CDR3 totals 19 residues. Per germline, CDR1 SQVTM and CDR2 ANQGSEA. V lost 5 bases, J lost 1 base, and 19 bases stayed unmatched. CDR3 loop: CSVSGTGADRSLGNYGYTF. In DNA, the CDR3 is TGCAGCGTTTCCGGGACAGGGGCCGACCGGAGTTTGGGTAACTATGGCTACACCTTC.

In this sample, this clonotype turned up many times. In DNA, the CDR3 is TGTGCCATCAGTTCTCCCCGCATTCAAGAGACCCAGTACTTC. Its protein product is CAISSPRIQETQYF. V is TRBV10-3 and J is TRBJ2-5; D gene ambiguous. CDR3 size: 14 residues. Germline values: CDR1 ENHRY, CDR2 SYGVKD. The V gene lost 5 bases and the J gene lost 2 bases, with 12 bases spanning the gap.

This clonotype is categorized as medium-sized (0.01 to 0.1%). CDR3 nucleotide sequence: TGTGCCAGCAGCGTCTGGTCCAGCGGGATGAGGCACAATGAGCAGTTCTTC. Its translation is CASSVWSSGMRHNEQFF. The gene calls are TRBV9 and TRBJ2-1, with 7 bases lining up with TRBD2. V gave up 2 bases and J gave up 5 bases; unmatched junction bases: 13. Germline loops: CDR1 SGDLS, CDR2 YYNGEE. This CDR3 is 17 amino acids long.

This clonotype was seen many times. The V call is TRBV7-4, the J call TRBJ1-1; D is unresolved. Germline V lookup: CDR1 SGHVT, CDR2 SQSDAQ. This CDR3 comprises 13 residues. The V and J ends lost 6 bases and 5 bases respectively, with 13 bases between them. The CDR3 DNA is TGTGCCAGCAGGATGACCCATGTAACTGAAGCTTTCTTT. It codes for CASRMTHVTEAFF.

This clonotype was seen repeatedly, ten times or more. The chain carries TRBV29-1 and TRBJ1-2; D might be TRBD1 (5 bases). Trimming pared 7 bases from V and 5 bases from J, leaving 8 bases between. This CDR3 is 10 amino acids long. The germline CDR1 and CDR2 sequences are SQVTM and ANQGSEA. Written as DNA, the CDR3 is TGCAGCGCCAGGGATTATGGCTACACCTTC. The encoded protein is CSARDYGYTF.

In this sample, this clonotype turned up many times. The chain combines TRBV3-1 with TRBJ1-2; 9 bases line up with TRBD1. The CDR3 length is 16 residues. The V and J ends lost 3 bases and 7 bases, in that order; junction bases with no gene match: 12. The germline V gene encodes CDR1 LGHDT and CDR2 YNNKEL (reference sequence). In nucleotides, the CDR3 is TGTGCCAGCAGCCATTCACGGGGACAGGGTGCGTCTGGCTACACCTTC. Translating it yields CASSHSRGQGASGYTF.

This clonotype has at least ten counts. The CDR3 reads CASSIRDGHNSPLHF. DNA of the CDR3: TGTGCCAGCAGTATCAGGGACGGACATAATTCACCCCTCCACTTT. The V and J genes are TRBV12-3 or TRBV12-4 and TRBJ1-6; possible D gene TRBD1, 5 bases. The CDR3 runs 15 residues. Trimming took 5 bases from V and 5 from J, leaving 13 bases between them.

CDR3 coding DNA: TGTGCCAGCAGTTACACGCAGACCTACGAGCAGTACTTC. It yields the protein CASSYTQTYEQYF. The rearrangement links TRBV6-5 to TRBJ2-7, with no clear D. Germline CDR1 and CDR2: MNHEY and SVGAGI. This CDR3 comprises 13 residues. V shed 2 bases and J shed 2 bases, with 7 bases lying between them.

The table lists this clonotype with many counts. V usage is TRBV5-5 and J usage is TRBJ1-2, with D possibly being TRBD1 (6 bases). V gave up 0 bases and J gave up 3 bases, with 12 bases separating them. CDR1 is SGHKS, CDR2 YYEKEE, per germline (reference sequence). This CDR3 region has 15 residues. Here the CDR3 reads CASSLEGTPDYGYTF. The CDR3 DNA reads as TGTGCCAGCAGCTTGGAGGGGACACCAGACTATGGCTACACCTTC.

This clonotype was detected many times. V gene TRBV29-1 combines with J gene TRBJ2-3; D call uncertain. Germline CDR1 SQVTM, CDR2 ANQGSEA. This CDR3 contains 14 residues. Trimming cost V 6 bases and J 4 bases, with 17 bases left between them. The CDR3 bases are TGCAGCGTCCCTCACCATGATAGAGCAGATACGCAGTATTTT. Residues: CSVPHHDRADTQYF.